This is a list of T cell receptor beta chains from one sample in a study of T cell changes during pregnancy in multiple sclerosis. Sequencing used immunoSEQ multiplex PCR; TCRdb keeps in-frame clones, though not all of them. The table lists around 55,000 clones, under 95% of them singletons, with about 3% in the top ten. The sequencing here drew on CD8+ T cells from peripheral blood mononuclear cells, taken in the third trimester of pregnancy. The source of these receptors is a female donor with multiple sclerosis, enrolled in a pregnancy study. Each CDR3 is given without its conserved first and last residue. The size field is filled for only some rows; it gives once, few, many or a size class.

v_gene: TRBV28
abundance: -
CDR3aa: ASSLRGSGYEQY

v_gene: TRBV11-2
abundance: once
CDR3aa: ASSGLAVEQF

v_gene: TRBV14
abundance: -
CDR3aa: ASSHQDRPYEQY

v_gene: TRBV5-5
abundance: -
CDR3aa: ASSFLAGEEKNIQY

v_gene: TRBV2
abundance: once
CDR3aa: ASSEAIRGTEAF

v_gene: TRBV6-4
abundance: -
CDR3aa: ASSDDGQGVETQY

v_gene: TRBV5-1
abundance: -
CDR3aa: ASSSGTGDNEQY

v_gene: TRBV5-8
abundance: -
CDR3aa: ASSFYRTEETQY

v_gene: TRBV27
abundance: -
CDR3aa: ASSLGTTQPQY

v_gene: TRBV30
abundance: -
CDR3aa: AWNQGGEQY

v_gene: TRBV5-1
abundance: once
CDR3aa: ASRLRGRSYEQY

v_gene: TRBV30
abundance: -
CDR3aa: AWSSNSYEQY

v_gene: TRBV5-6
abundance: -
CDR3aa: ASSLRETGETQY

v_gene: TRBV28
abundance: -
CDR3aa: ASSLLVARAPYEQY

v_gene: TRBV6-1
abundance: -
CDR3aa: ASSDIDTQY

v_gene: TRBV23-1
abundance: -
CDR3aa: ASSHPRDRESDGTNTGELF